The present entry profiles one TCR beta chain with its context. Clones were read by immunoSEQ multiplex PCR, and TCRdb kept only the in-frame ones, dropping some. The table has about 110,000 clones, around 89% seen once. V was clipped by 2 bases and J by 0 bases; unmatched bases: 11. The length of the CDR3 is 20 residues. Per germline, CDR1 KGHDR and CDR2 SFDVKD. This sample stems from a study of T cell responses to AZD1222 COVID-19 vaccine. This clonotype originated in an adult in good health. The rearrangement joins TRBV24-1 to TRBJ2-6, with 8 nucleotides matching TRBD1. The sequences come from peripheral blood, collected on day 0 of AZD1222 vaccination. CDR3 in DNA: TGTGCCACCAGTGATTCCCCCGGCAGGGGGCAAGGCTCTGGGGCCAACGTCCTGACTTTC. This encodes CATSDSPGRGQGSGANVLTF.